The rows below give T cell receptor beta chains drawn from one sample of a study of T cell responses to AZD1222 COVID-19 vaccine. TCRdb keeps only in-frame clones here, not all; method: immunoSEQ multiplex PCR. Counted here are approximately 60,000 clones, 84% occurring once; the ten biggest clones make up approximately 7%. The source material was peripheral blood, sampled on day 0 of AZD1222 vaccination. These receptors came from an adult in good health. Each CDR3 is given with its conserved first and last residue. D genes are given only for firm matches. Rows give clone size only sometimes, using once, few, many, or a class for an expanded clone.

D: TRBD2; V: TRBV7-2; size: -; J: TRBJ2-1; DNA: TGTGCCAGCAGCTTAGCCCTAGCGGGTGTCAATGAGCAGTTCTTC; CDR3: CASSLALAGVNEQFF
D: TRBD1; V: TRBV2; size: -; J: TRBJ1-2; DNA: TGTGCCATACTCACCCGGGACAGGGATTCCTATGGCTACACCTTC; CDR3: CAILTRDRDSYGYTF
D: -; V: TRBV4-2; size: -; J: TRBJ2-1; DNA: TGTGCCAGCAGCCAGGGCCCCATACTTGAGCAGTTCTTC; CDR3: CASSQGPILEQFF
D: -; V: TRBV7-2; size: -; J: TRBJ1-3; DNA: TGTGCCAGCAGCTTCACTCCTGGAAACACCATATATTTT; CDR3: CASSFTPGNTIYF
D: -; V: TRBV5-8; size: -; J: TRBJ2-1; DNA: TGTGCCAGCAGCAACGATCGGGGGCCCCTTTGGGGGACTGAGCAGTTCTTC; CDR3: CASSNDRGPLWGTEQFF
D: -; V: TRBV2; size: -; J: TRBJ1-2; DNA: TGTGCCAGCAGTGATTCAGGAACCTATGGCTACACCTTC; CDR3: CASSDSGTYGYTF
D: -; V: TRBV7-9; size: once; J: TRBJ1-2; DNA: TGTGCCAGCAGCCAAAGGGGCCCCCGGGTGACTGGCTACACCTTC; CDR3: CASSQRGPRVTGYTF
D: TRBD1; V: TRBV18; size: -; J: TRBJ1-5; DNA: TGTGCCAGCTCACCACGGGGGACAGGAAATCAGCCCCAGCATTTT; CDR3: CASSPRGTGNQPQHF
D: -; V: TRBV5-1; size: -; J: TRBJ2-5; DNA: TGCGCCAGCAGCTTGGAACGCAGGGAAGGGCAGCAAGAGACCCAGTACTTC; CDR3: CASSLERREGQQETQYF
D: -; V: TRBV19; size: -; J: TRBJ1-5; DNA: TGTGCCAGCGCTCATTCAACTGGGGGCAATCAGCCCCAGCATTTT; CDR3: CASAHSTGGNQPQHF
D: TRBD1; V: TRBV4-1; size: -; J: TRBJ1-4; DNA: TGCGCCATAGGGGACAGGGGGCAGGGTGAAAAACTGTTTTTT; CDR3: CAIGDRGQGEKLFF